This TCR beta chain is from a study of shared clonotypes between healthy human individuals. Study overall: Each donor had three CD4 naive, three CD4 memory, two CD8 naive and one CD8 memory plate.

Broader study findings: Among non-shared clonotypes, generation probabilities were lower than among those shared by all four donors. Rarefaction gave evidence that sorted-subset sequencing remained incomplete despite large depth. A few donors shared about 5% of their naive CD4 clonotypes.

The germline V gene has CDR1 LGHNA and CDR2 YSLEER. V shed 3 bases, J shed 2 bases, and the junction held 2 bases outside the gene matches. The CDR3 contains 14 residues. On this clone itself: Its antigen remains unknown.

TCRdb keeps only in-frame clones here, not all; method: immunoSEQ multiplex PCR. The sample has over a million clones; around 95% are singletons. Sequenced sample: naive CD4+ T cells sorted from blood. Sample subset: CD45RA+ positively selected. The chain is built from TRBV4-3 and TRBJ2-7, with TRBD2 identical over 9 bases. This TCR came from a man in his thirties or forties in good health. The CDR3 here is CASSHTSGPYEQYF. The DNA of the CDR3 is TGCGCCAGCAGCCATACTAGCGGGCCCTACGAGCAGTACTTC.